Shown below are 23 T cell receptor beta chains from a single sample sequenced in a study of blood T cell repertoires in COVID-19. This table comes from immunoSEQ multiplex PCR, and its TCRdb copy is limited to in-frame clones, with some not included. The table shows some 100,000 clones, with over 75% occurring only once. The sequenced sample was peripheral blood. These TCRs come from a human donor in a cohort sampled during active COVID-19.

This clone turned up a few times. The chain uses TRBV27 and TRBJ2-7; 7 bases are a match to TRBD2. The CDR3 is made up of 14 amino acids. Germline V gene sequence: CDR1 MNHEY, CDR2 SMNVEV (reference sequence). With V trimmed by 5 bases and J by 3 bases, 7 bases remained unmatched. The CDR3 DNA is TGTGCCAGCAGTGCCGGGACTACCCACTACGAGCAGTACTTC. Residues: CASSAGTTHYEQYF.

The genes are TRBV7-9 and TRBJ1-2, with TRBD1 identical over 8 bases. The CDR3 has 13 residues. V gave up 7 bases and J gave up 4 bases; unmatched junction bases: 5. The germline gives CDR1 SEHNR, CDR2 FQNEAQ (reference sequence). The CDR3 DNA reads TGTGCCAGCACCACAGGGGGATTCTATGGCTACACCTTC. This gives the protein CASTTGGFYGYTF.

This clone was detected a few times. The J gene is TRBJ2-7, the V gene TRBV5-5, with 8 bases fitting TRBD1. CDR3 length equals 15 residues. J was trimmed by 3 bases and V by 6 bases; bases with no gene match: 11. From germline, CDR1 is SGHKS and CDR2 YYEKEE (reference sequence). CDR3 sequence reads: CASKLGQGLVYEQYF. CDR3 DNA: TGTGCCAGCAAGCTAGGACAGGGTTTGGTCTACGAGCAGTACTTC.

The chain couples TRBV3-1 (or the pseudogene TRBV3-2) to TRBJ2-5; TRBD2 agrees at 7 bases. J lost 10 bases, V lost 1 base, and 12 bases had no gene match. The CDR3 length is 15 residues. Germline CDR1 and CDR2: LGHDT and YNNKEL (reference sequence). The CDR3 sequence: CASSQVGLAADYQYF. DNA for the CDR3: TGTGCCAGCAGCCAAGTCGGGCTAGCGGCGGATTACCAGTACTTC.

The chain has TRBV15 and TRBJ2-1; D is uncertain. Germline assignment: CDR1 LNHNV and CDR2 YYDKDF (reference sequence). The V end was cut by 0 bases, the J end by 9 bases, with 9 bases between. The CDR3 is made up of 13 amino acids. The CDR3 DNA reads as TGTGCCACCAGCAGAGATCCAACGGGTGAGCAGTTCTTC. It yields the protein CATSRDPTGEQFF.

The chain employs TRBV18 and TRBJ2-5, with TRBD2 identical over 9 bases. The V gene end was trimmed by 4 bases and the J gene end by 3 bases; junction bases not matched to a gene: 0. Germline V CDR1 and CDR2: KGHSH, LQKENI. This CDR3 contains 13 residues. The CDR3 nucleotides read TGTGCCAGCTCACGACTAGCGGAAGAGACCCAGTACTTC. Translating it yields CASSRLAEETQYF.

The V and J genes are TRBV30 and TRBJ1-2; 9 bases line up with TRBD1. V shed 3 bases and J 4 bases; nucleotides not matched to a gene: 15. CDR1 and CDR2 from the germline V gene are GTSNPN and SVGIG (reference sequence). This CDR3 region has 17 residues. The CDR3 sequence is CAWSVSGQGRRGYGYTF. DNA of the CDR3: TGTGCCTGGAGCGTCTCGGGACAGGGCCGACGGGGCTATGGCTACACCTTC.

This chain links TRBV14 with TRBJ2-1; D unclear. The CDR3 extends over 14 amino acids. The V end was cut by 0 bases, the J end by 3 bases, with 6 bases between. Germline V gene lookup returns CDR1 SGHDN and CDR2 FVKESK. Here the CDR3 reads CASSQDLLYNEQFF. For the CDR3, the DNA is TGTGCCAGCAGCCAAGATCTACTCTACAATGAGCAGTTCTTC.

The chain is built from TRBV7-3 and TRBJ2-1; weak D call: TRBD1 (6 bases). There are 15 residues in the CDR3. The V gene's germline CDR1 is SGHTA and CDR2 FQGTGA. Trimming removed 5 bases from V and 6 bases from J, with 17 bases in between. The chain's CDR3 is CASSRQASTRNEQFF. CDR3 in DNA: TGTGCCAGCAGCAGACAGGCATCCACCCGCAATGAGCAGTTCTTC.

This clone came up once. The rearrangement links TRBV27 to TRBJ2-1; D is possibly TRBD2 (7 bases). V was cut by 6 bases and J by 0 bases, with 21 bases left in between. The CDR3 is 18 amino acids. Germline V gives CDR1 MNHEY, CDR2 SMNVEV (reference sequence). CDR3 nucleotide sequence: TGTGCCAGCAGCCTCGAGGGGGGGTCCCCTAGCTCCTACAATGAGCAGTTCTTC. It encodes CASSLEGGSPSSYNEQFF.

This clone was counted once. V gene TRBV14 combines with J gene TRBJ2-7, with TRBD1 matching over 10 bases. Germline V lookup: CDR1 SGHDN, CDR2 FVKESK. The J segment lost 0 bases and the V segment lost 4 bases, leaving 9 bases of the junction unmatched. This CDR3 region has 17 residues. CDR3 sequence reads: CASSLGTGDSSSYEQYF. The CDR3 nucleotides are TGTGCCAGCAGCCTCGGGACAGGGGACTCGAGCTCCTACGAGCAGTACTTC.

This chain links TRBV19 with TRBJ2-7; 8 bases match TRBD1. The CDR3 runs 14 residues. Germline V gene data show CDR1 as LNHDA and CDR2 as SQIVND (reference sequence). With V trimmed by 5 bases and J by 2 bases, 5 bases remained unmatched. CDR3 amino acids: CASSQAQGAYEQYF. The CDR3 nucleotides read TGTGCCAGTAGTCAGGCACAGGGGGCCTACGAGCAGTACTTC.

In nucleotides, the CDR3 is TGTGCCAGCAGCCAGGTGGACAATCAGCCCCAGCATTTT. Residues: CASSQVDNQPQHF. The chain combines TRBV6-5 with TRBJ1-5, with no clear D. V was trimmed by 6 bases and J by 3 bases, leaving 9 bases between them. CDR1 and CDR2 (germline): MNHEY, SVGAGI. This CDR3 contains 13 residues.

The rearrangement uses TRBV30 and TRBJ1-1; a weak D match, TRBD1 (6 bases). Germline CDR1 and CDR2: GTSNPN and SVGIG (reference sequence). This CDR3 comprises 12 residues. V lost 5 bases and J lost 6, with 13 bases in between. In DNA form, the CDR3 reads TGTGCCTGGCACAGGGTTTCCGCTGAAGCTTTCTTT. Translation gives CAWHRVSAEAFF.

The chain joins TRBV6-4 to TRBJ1-2; no reliable D call. Germline-derived CDR1 and CDR2 are MRHNA and SNTAGT. CDR3 length: 14 residues. V shed 0 bases and J shed 4 bases, with 9 bases lying between them. The CDR3 nucleotides are TGTGCCAGCAGTGACTCGGCGGCGAGCTATGGCTACACCTTC. Protein: CASSDSAASYGYTF.

This sequence joins TRBV5-3 and TRBJ1-1, with 7 bases that match TRBD1. TRBV5-3 counts as an open reading frame of uncertain function. This CDR3 is 15 amino acids long. After removal of 2 bases from V and 0 bases from J, the junction contained 4 bases not matched to a gene. CDR3 sequence (DNA): TGTGCCAGAAGCTTTGGACAGGAACTGAACACTGAAGCTTTCTTT. Amino acid sequence: CARSFGQELNTEAFF.

The chain links TRBV29-1 to TRBJ1-4, with TRBD1 identical over 9 bases. The germline V gene has CDR1 SQVTM and CDR2 ANQGSEA. The V gene end was trimmed by 4 bases and the J gene end by 5 bases; junction bases not matched to a gene: 8. This CDR3 is built from 15 residues. The CDR3, as DNA: TGCAGCGTTGTTTTGGGACAGGGTGTAAATGAAAAACTGTTTTTT. It encodes CSVVLGQGVNEKLFF.

The V gene is TRBV7-9, the J gene TRBJ2-7; D unclear. CDR3 length equals 13 residues. V lost 3 bases and J lost 0, with 6 bases in between. Germline values: CDR1 SEHNR, CDR2 FQNEAQ (reference sequence). CDR3 in amino acids: CASSFRSSYEQYF. CDR3 DNA sequence: TGTGCCAGCAGCTTTAGGAGCTCCTACGAGCAGTACTTC.

The chain links TRBV18 to TRBJ2-7; possibly TRBD2 for D (6 bases). The CDR3 loop spans 14 amino acids. Germline-derived CDR1 and CDR2 are KGHSH and LQKENI. V lost 6 bases to trimming and J lost 4 bases, with 16 bases between them. The CDR3 sequence is CASSSPGLLYEQYF. The CDR3 nucleotides read TGTGCCAGCTCCTCGCCCGGACTATTGTACGAGCAGTACTTC.

The chain has TRBV6-5 and TRBJ2-5, with 7 bases fitting TRBD1. The V segment lost 6 bases and the J segment 4 bases; nucleotides outside the gene matches: 5. CDR3 size: 13 residues. CDR1 and CDR2 (germline): MNHEY, SVGAGI. The CDR3 region is CASRQTGRETQYF. The DNA of the CDR3 is TGTGCCAGCAGACAGACAGGGCGAGAGACCCAGTACTTC.

This chain links TRBV12-5 with TRBJ2-5; perhaps TRBD1 as D (5 bases). The CDR3 spans 13 residues. The germline V gene encodes CDR1 LGHNT and CDR2 FRNRAP. V was pared by 2 bases and J by 7 bases, with 11 bases between. This CDR3 reads CASGLSDRRTQYF. The CDR3 bases are TGTGCTAGTGGTTTGTCCGACAGAAGGACCCAGTACTTC.

For the CDR3, the DNA is TGCGCCAGCAGTACAACAGGGGGGTTCGAGCAGTACTTC. The encoded protein is CASSTTGGFEQYF. The chain employs TRBV10-2 and TRBJ2-7; 8 positions agree with TRBD1. V shed 5 bases, J shed 6 bases, and the junction held 6 bases outside the gene matches. This CDR3 is 13 amino acids long. CDR1 is WSHSY, CDR2 SAAADI, per germline.

This rearrangement joins TRBV15 to TRBJ1-1; D may be TRBD1 (6 bases). The V end was cut by 5 bases, the J end by 8 bases, with 12 bases between. CDR1 LNHNV and CDR2 YYDKDF come from the germline V gene (reference sequence). The CDR3 length is 12 residues. The CDR3 region has the DNA TGTGCCACCAGCGGCTTAACAGGGGAAGCTTTCTTT. Translated: CATSGLTGEAFF.